What follows are 10 T cell receptor beta chains derived from one specimen sequenced in a study of OX40 agonist ivuxolimab in advanced cancers. Assay used: immunoSEQ multiplex PCR; TCRdb lists only in-frame clones, some missing. This table has approximately 40,000 clones, around 77% appearing once. This sample comprised CD4+ or CD8+ T cells sorted from blood, obtained in a trial of the OX40 agonist ivuxolimab. Every receptor here comes from an adult with an advanced solid tumor such as melanoma, head and neck, liver or kidney cancer.

The chain recombines TRBV7-9 with TRBJ1-2, with 9 bases aligning to TRBD1. Germline V gene sequence: CDR1 SEHNR, CDR2 FQNEAQ (reference sequence). This CDR3 has 14 residues. After removal of 5 bases from V and 14 bases from J, the junction contained 15 bases not matched to a gene. In nucleotides, the CDR3 is TGTGCCAGCAGCGGGAGAGGACAGGGGATACGGCTAACCTTC. As protein: CASSGRGQGIRLTF.

The V gene is TRBV28, the J gene TRBJ1-1; D is uncertain. With 5 bases removed from V and 1 base from J, the gap between germline ends came to 11 bases. Germline lookup yields CDR1 MDHEN and CDR2 SYDVKM. The CDR3 loop spans 14 amino acids. CDR3 region: CASSDLTTNTEAFF. The CDR3 DNA sequence: TGTGCCAGCAGTGATCTGACTACGAACACTGAAGCTTTCTTT.

This clone is categorized as medium-sized. This sequence joins TRBV19 and TRBJ1-1; no firm D call. There are 13 residues in the CDR3. Trimming removed 3 bases at V and 6 bases at J, with 11 bases between. Per the germline V gene, CDR1 is LNHDA and CDR2 is SQIVND (reference sequence). The CDR3 DNA reads TGTGCCAGTAGTATCTCGGGGTTGGCTGAAGCTTTCTTT. Translation gives CASSISGLAEAFF.

This chain joins TRBV11-1 and TRBJ2-5; no clear D gene. The germline V and J ends were trimmed by 5 bases and 2 bases, with 12 bases remaining between them. Germline V gives CDR1 SGHAT, CDR2 FQDESV (reference sequence). The CDR3 covers 14 residues. CDR3 residues: CASSPIAVQETQYF. In DNA form, the CDR3 reads TGTGCCAGCAGCCCGATAGCAGTTCAAGAGACCCAGTACTTC.

The genes are TRBV9 and TRBJ2-7; 9 bases align to TRBD2. The J segment lost 2 bases and the V segment lost 4 bases, leaving 4 bases of the junction unmatched. Germline CDR1 SGDLS, CDR2 YYNGEE. This CDR3 is built from 14 residues. The CDR3 region has the DNA TGTGCCAGCAGCCCGACTAGCGGTCCCTACGAGCAGTACTTC. It yields the protein CASSPTSGPYEQYF. Based on the CDR3 plus reference TRBV9 and TRBJ2-7, the full variable domain is DSGVTQTPKHLITATGQRVTLRCSPRSGDLSVYWYQQSLDQGLQFLIQYYNGEERAKGNILERFSAQQFPDLHSELNLSSLELGDSALYFCASSPTSGPYEQYFGPGTRLTVT.

This clone was counted only a few times. The J gene is TRBJ2-7, the V gene TRBV5-1, with D possibly being TRBD2 (5 bases). Trimming left V 0 bases short and J 7 bases short, with 11 bases between. CDR1 is SGHRS, CDR2 YFSETQ, per germline. The CDR3 extends over 13 amino acids. CDR3 amino acids: CASSLGEGREQYF. The CDR3 nucleotides read TGCGCCAGCAGCTTGGGTGAGGGCAGGGAGCAGTACTTC.

This clone was detected a few times. The rearrangement uses TRBV28 and TRBJ2-7; D uncertain. From germline, CDR1 is MDHEN and CDR2 SYDVKM. There are 13 residues in the CDR3. V dropped 3 bases and J dropped 3 bases, with 9 bases sitting between them. Here the CDR3 reads CASSFSSNYEQYF. CDR3 DNA sequence: TGTGCCAGCAGTTTTTCCTCCAACTACGAGCAGTACTTC. The full variable domain, in which reference TRBV28 and TRBJ2-7 provide the parts outside the CDR3, is DVKVTQSSRYLVKRTGEKVFLECVQDMDHENMFWYRQDPGLGLRLIYFSYDVKMKEKGDIPEGYSVSREKKERFSLILESASTNQTSMYLCASSFSSNYEQYFGPGTRLTVT.

This chain connects TRBV2 to TRBJ2-1; D is unclear. The V and J ends lost 2 bases and 5 bases respectively, with 7 bases between them. The CDR3 sequence is 13 residues long. Germline CDR1 and CDR2: SNHLY and FYNNEI. CDR3 residues: CASSETWDNEQFF. CDR3 nucleotide sequence: TGTGCCAGCAGTGAAACGTGGGACAATGAGCAGTTCTTC.

As to this clone: The sample holds other DNA sequences that translate to the same CDR3. The chain carries TRBV5-5 and TRBJ1-1; no definite D call. Germline V gene sequence: CDR1 SGHKS, CDR2 YYEKEE (reference sequence). The CDR3 spans 13 residues. V dropped 0 bases and J dropped 0 bases, with 3 bases sitting between them. The DNA for the CDR3 is TGTGCCAGCAGCTTGGGGATGAACACTGAAGCTTTCTTT. This encodes CASSLGMNTEAFF.

The chain carries TRBV5-6 and TRBJ2-1; no clear D gene. Trimming left V 3 bases short and J 10 bases short, with 11 bases between. CDR1 SGHDT and CDR2 YYEEEE come from the germline V gene. There are 12 residues in the CDR3. Here the CDR3 DNA reads TGTGCCAGCAGCTCCGCAGCCTTGGAGCAGTTCTTC. It is translated as CASSSAALEQFF.